This T cell receptor beta chain was profiled in a study of T cell repertoires in cytomegalovirus infection. Study-level information: In public TCR beta signatures, there were indications of both CMV infection and matching HLA type. Study-level points and caveats: Within the response measured ex vivo, HLA-C-restricted CMV-specific TCR beta clonotypes were dominant.

The CDR3 contains 14 residues. Trimming removed 0 bases at V and 5 bases at J, with 9 bases between. Germline values: CDR1 ENHRY, CDR2 SYGVKD. TCRdb ran MiXCR on the reads and lists one entry per CDR3 protein. The sample yields about 600,000 distinct CDR3 sequences, 20% to 25% seen once. Points on this clonotype: The antigen remains undetermined.

The sequenced sample consisted of CD8+ T cells from PBMCs. The receptor was isolated from a human donor in good health (CMV status not recorded). Some clones in this sample may be carry-over from other donors' samples. The chain couples TRBV10-3 to TRBJ2-3, with D tentatively TRBD1 or TRBD2 (5 bases each). The chain's CDR3 is CAISESTAVDTQYF. The DNA for the CDR3 is TGTGCCATCAGTGAGTCGACAGCGGTAGATACGCAGTATTTT.